Shown below are 12 T cell receptor beta chains from a single sample sequenced in a study of spatial heterogeneity in lung cancer. Via MiXCR, TCRdb re-called the 5' RACE reads, giving one row per CDR3 protein. The data contain about 36,000 distinct CDR3 sequences, around 5% of them singletons. The time point denotes: sample taken at primary tumor resection. Unsorted whole RNA from tumor, nontumor lung or frozen PBMC underwent sequencing. The sequenced sample was PBMCs, obtained at surgery. Source of these receptors: a female donor with early-stage non-small cell lung cancer.

This clonotype was picked up one time. A much larger clone lies a single base off, so this may be a read error. The chain recombines TRBV28 with TRBJ2-1; D is undetermined. The ends were cut back, 8 bases at V and 6 bases at J, with 17 bases in the middle. The germline CDR1 and CDR2 sequences are MDHEN and SYDVKM. There are 14 residues in the CDR3. CDR3 nucleotide sequence: TGTGCCAGCGTCCAGGATCCAACATTCAATGAGCAGTTCTTC. Encoded protein: CASVQDPTFNEQFF.

The chain uses TRBV11-2 and TRBJ1-2; D perhaps matches TRBD1 (5 bases). Germline V gene data show CDR1 as SGHAT and CDR2 as FQNNGV. Trimming left V 5 bases short and J 8 bases short, with 21 bases between. CDR3 size: 15 residues. For the CDR3, the DNA is TGTGCCAGCAGCCGGGGACGGCCCCAGAGCGGCGGCTACACCTTC. It yields the protein CASSRGRPQSGGYTF.

This clonotype was recorded at least ten times. The chain has TRBV5-5 and TRBJ1-6; D ambiguous. V was pared by 0 bases and J by 13 bases, with 14 bases between. Germline V gene lookup returns CDR1 SGHKS and CDR2 YYEKEE (reference sequence). CDR3 length: 14 amino acids. CDR3 amino acids: CASSLAKEPFPLHF. The CDR3 DNA is TGTGCCAGCAGCTTGGCGAAGGAGCCTTTCCCCCTCCACTTT.

This clonotype was seen many times. This rearrangement joins TRBV12-3 or TRBV12-4 to TRBJ2-3; 7 nucleotides agree with TRBD1. The CDR3 covers 15 residues. V lost 5 bases and J lost 6; bases outside the gene matches: 11. In DNA, the CDR3 is TGTGCCAGCAGTGAACGCAGGACAGGCCCCGATACGCAGTATTTT. Amino acids: CASSERRTGPDTQYF.

The chain couples TRBV15 to TRBJ2-5; D is unresolved. The length of the CDR3 is 13 residues. From germline, CDR1 is LNHNV and CDR2 YYDKDF (reference sequence). Trimming stripped 5 bases from V and 5 bases from J, with 12 bases between. CDR3 protein: CATSARWSETQYF. CDR3 sequence (DNA): TGTGCCACCAGCGCAAGGTGGTCGGAGACCCAGTACTTC.

This clonotype was counted at least ten times. The rearrangement uses TRBV24-1 and TRBJ1-2; a weak D match, TRBD1 (5 bases). Germline lookup yields CDR1 KGHDR and CDR2 SFDVKD. This CDR3 spans 15 amino acids. Trimming cost V 8 bases and J 3 bases, with 18 bases left between them. The CDR3 DNA reads as TGTGCCACCAAAATCAGGGCCTTCCCCCACTATGGCTACACCTTC. Protein: CATKIRAFPHYGYTF.

This clonotype was detected many times. The chain recombines TRBV9 with TRBJ2-1, with D possibly being TRBD2 (6 bases). Between the trimmed V and J ends, which lost 5 bases and 9 bases, there was a span of 24 bases. CDR1 SGDLS and CDR2 YYNGEE come from the germline V gene. This CDR3 spans 16 amino acids. CDR3 sequence reads: CASSPTAGTPYGEQFF. The CDR3 DNA sequence: TGTGCCAGCAGTCCAACAGCCGGGACTCCCTACGGTGAGCAGTTCTTC.

This sequence joins TRBV29-1 and TRBJ2-1; a weak D match, TRBD2 (6 bases). The CDR3 covers 17 residues. Germline values: CDR1 SQVTM, CDR2 ANQGSEA. Trimming left V 6 bases short and J 4 bases short, with 25 bases between. The CDR3, as DNA: TGCAGCGTCTCCCGGGACTTCTTTTTTAACACATACAATGAGCAGTTCTTC. Translated: CSVSRDFFFNTYNEQFF.

In this sample, this clonotype turned up many times. The J gene is TRBJ2-1, the V gene TRBV2; 9 bases map to TRBD2. J gave up 7 bases and V 5 bases, and 3 bases lay outside the gene matches. CDR1 is SNHLY, CDR2 FYNNEI, per germline. CDR3 size: 13 residues. The CDR3 region is CASSIAGVNEQFF. As DNA, the CDR3 is TGTGCCAGCAGTATAGCGGGGGTGAATGAGCAGTTCTTC.

In this sample, this clonotype turned up many times. The chain uses TRBV28 and TRBJ1-2; D might be TRBD1 (5 bases). CDR1 and CDR2 from the germline V gene are MDHEN and SYDVKM. The CDR3 is made up of 12 amino acids. V was cut by 7 bases and J by 4 bases, with 10 bases left in between. In DNA, the CDR3 is TGTGCCAGCACCCGGACAAGCTATGGCTACACCTTC. It encodes CASTRTSYGYTF.

This clonotype occurred a few times. This CDR3 is CASSLGVAGGADTQYF. CDR3 DNA: TGTGCCAGCAGTTTAGGGGTAGCGGGAGGGGCAGATACGCAGTATTTT. V usage is TRBV28 and J usage is TRBJ2-3, with 11 nucleotides matching TRBD2. The trim removed 2 bases at V and 4 bases at J, leaving 5 bases unmatched. The germline V gene has CDR1 MDHEN and CDR2 SYDVKM. The CDR3 covers 16 residues.

This clonotype was detected many times. V is TRBV28 and J is TRBJ2-3, with D unresolved. This CDR3 spans 13 amino acids. The V gene's germline CDR1 is MDHEN and CDR2 SYDVKM. V lost 4 bases and J 0 bases, leaving 5 bases between the germline ends. This CDR3 is CASSSPSTDTQYF. Written as DNA, the CDR3 is TGTGCCAGCAGTTCACCGAGCACAGATACGCAGTATTTT.